Listed below are T cell receptor beta chains from one sample, sequenced in a study of glioma-infiltrating T cells after dendritic cell vaccination. Profiled with immunoSEQ multiplex PCR; TCRdb holds only in-frame clones, not every one. The table lists 85,000 to 95,000 clones, 86% of them singletons. The sample was blood, taken before dendritic cell vaccination. Receptors were obtained from a human donor with glioblastoma. Each CDR3 is given with its conserved first and last residue. D genes are given only for firm matches. For some rows the clone size is stated as once, few or many, or as a class when expanded; others skip it.

D: TRBD1; size: .; V: TRBV6-6; J: TRBJ1-1; length: 13; CDR3: CASRDRGRLEAFF; DNA: TGTGCCAGCAGGGACAGGGGGCGCTTAGAAGCTTTCTTT
D: .; size: .; V: TRBV2; J: TRBJ1-2; length: 15; CDR3: CASRAGDPSNYGYTF; DNA: TGTGCCAGCAGGGCAGGGGACCCCTCTAACTATGGCTACACCTTC
D: TRBD1; size: .; V: TRBV5-6; J: TRBJ2-6; length: 19; CDR3: CASSLFGQGSVSGANVLTF; DNA: TGTGCCAGCAGCTTGTTCGGACAGGGGTCGGTCTCCGGGGCCAACGTCCTGACTTTC
D: .; size: .; V: TRBV7-3; J: TRBJ2-2; length: 15; CDR3: CASSLRAGQTGELFF; DNA: TGTGCCAGCAGCTTAAGAGCAGGGCAGACCGGGGAGCTGTTTTTT
D: .; size: .; V: TRBV19; J: TRBJ2-1; length: 16; CDR3: CASSIGPGATYNEQFF; DNA: TGTGCCAGTAGTATTGGCCCAGGGGCTACCTACAATGAGCAGTTCTTC
D: .; size: .; V: TRBV7-8; J: TRBJ2-3; length: 15; CDR3: CASSLSERSTDTQYF; DNA: TGTGCCAGCAGCTTATCTGAACGGAGCACAGATACGCAGTATTTT
D: TRBD2; size: .; V: TRBV2; J: TRBJ2-7; length: 15; CDR3: CASSELGGSSYEQYF; DNA: TGTGCCAGCAGTGAGTTGGGGGGGAGCTCCTACGAGCAGTACTTC
D: TRBD1; size: .; V: TRBV9; J: TRBJ2-7; length: 15; CDR3: CASSATGGSSYEQYF; DNA: TGTGCCAGCAGCGCTACAGGGGGCTCTTCCTACGAGCAGTACTTC
D: TRBD1; size: .; V: TRBV9; J: TRBJ2-3; length: 20; CDR3: CASSVPRDTGGLTSTDTQYF; DNA: TGTGCCAGCAGCGTCCCTAGAGATACAGGGGGTTTAACTAGCACAGATACGCAGTATTTT
D: TRBD2; size: few; V: TRBV6-5; J: TRBJ2-2; length: 14; CDR3: CASSYSGGTGELFF; DNA: TGTGCCAGCAGTTACTCGGGGGGGACCGGGGAGCTGTTTTTT
D: .; size: .; V: TRBV7-5; J: TRBJ2-7; length: 13; CDR3: CVRSLGGPYEQYF; DNA: TGTGTCAGAAGCTTAGGGGGGCCGTACGAGCAGTACTTC
D: .; size: .; V: TRBV27; J: TRBJ2-7; length: 14; CDR3: CASSWGPGGYEQYF; DNA: TGTGCCAGCAGTTGGGGCCCCGGGGGCTACGAGCAGTACTTC
D: TRBD1; size: .; V: TRBV25-1; J: TRBJ2-7; length: 16; CDR3: CASSEFFDRGRYEQYF; DNA: TGTGCCAGCAGTGAATTTTTCGACAGGGGTCGGTACGAGCAGTACTTC
D: .; size: .; V: TRBV18; J: TRBJ1-2; length: 13; CDR3: CASSPGGNYGYTF; DNA: TGTGCCAGCTCACCGGGAGGGAACTATGGCTACACCTTC
D: TRBD1; size: .; V: TRBV6-5; J: TRBJ1-1; length: 15; CDR3: CASSYSTGGRTEAFF; DNA: TGTGCCAGCAGTTACTCTACAGGGGGTAGGACTGAAGCTTTCTTT
D: .; size: .; V: TRBV5-4; J: TRBJ1-1; length: 18; CDR3: CASRPGGGSATLNTEAFF; DNA: TGTGCCAGCAGACCGGGGGGGGGCAGCGCTACACTGAACACTGAAGCTTTCTTT
D: TRBD2; size: .; V: TRBV15; J: TRBJ2-4; length: 19; CDR3: CATSRELAGDLLAKNIQYF; DNA: TGTGCCACCAGCAGAGAACTAGCGGGAGATTTACTAGCCAAAAACATTCAGTACTTC
D: TRBD2; size: .; V: TRBV6-1; J: TRBJ2-1; length: 16; CDR3: CASSEYEVGGRNEQFF; DNA: TGTGCCAGCAGTGAATATGAGGTGGGCGGGAGAAATGAGCAGTTCTTC
D: TRBD1; size: .; V: TRBV7-6; J: TRBJ1-1; length: 17; CDR3: CASSIPGQGAHGTEAFF; DNA: TGTGCCAGCAGCATTCCGGGACAGGGGGCGCATGGCACTGAAGCTTTCTTT
D: .; size: .; V: TRBV5-1; J: TRBJ2-2; length: 15; CDR3: CASSPRQDLTGELFF; DNA: TGCGCCAGCAGCCCTAGACAGGACCTCACCGGGGAGCTGTTTTTT
D: .; size: .; V: TRBV19; J: TRBJ1-5; length: 14; CDR3: CASSTGGVNQPQHF; DNA: TGTGCCTCTAGTACCGGGGGGGTAAATCAGCCCCAGCATTTT
D: .; size: .; V: TRBV27; J: TRBJ2-1; length: 18; CDR3: CASSKLWGNSRPLNEQFF; DNA: TGTGCCAGCAGCAAATTATGGGGCAACAGCAGACCCCTCAATGAGCAGTTCTTC
D: .; size: .; V: TRBV7-6; J: TRBJ2-7; length: 16; CDR3: CASSLGLGASSYEQYF; DNA: TGTGCCAGCAGCTTAGGACTGGGGGCAAGTAGCTACGAGCAGTACTTC
D: .; size: once; V: TRBV11-2; J: TRBJ1-1; length: 13; CDR3: CASSLAGGAAAFF; DNA: TGTGCCAGCAGCTTAGCGGGGGGAGCGGCTGCTTTCTTT
D: TRBD1; size: .; V: TRBV5-1; J: TRBJ1-1; length: 15; CDR3: CASSSGQGPNTEAFF; DNA: TGCGCCAGCAGCTCTGGACAGGGACCGAACACTGAAGCTTTCTTT
D: .; size: .; V: TRBV9; J: TRBJ2-7; length: 14; CDR3: CASSVVAGDYEQYF; DNA: TGTGCCAGCAGCGTAGTCGCGGGCGACTACGAGCAGTACTTC
D: TRBD2; size: .; V: TRBV27; J: TRBJ2-1; length: 16; CDR3: CASSSLSGLAANEQFF; DNA: TGTGCCAGCAGTTCCCTTTCCGGCCTAGCGGCCAATGAGCAGTTCTTC
D: .; size: once; V: TRBV19; J: TRBJ1-2; length: 14; CDR3: CASTETGFDYGYTF; DNA: TGTGCCAGTACCGAAACAGGGTTTGACTATGGCTACACCTTC
D: .; size: .; V: TRBV1; J: TRBJ2-2; length: 21; CDR3: CTSSQVRRRTSGGPNTGELFF; DNA: TGCACCAGCAGCCAAGTACGAAGGCGGACTAGCGGGGGACCGAACACCGGGGAGCTGTTTTTT
D: .; size: .; V: TRBV5-8; J: TRBJ1-5; length: 15; CDR3: CASSLGDKAILPQHF; DNA: TGTGCCAGCAGCTTGGGGGACAAGGCCATCTTGCCCCAGCATTTT
D: TRBD1; size: .; V: TRBV13; J: TRBJ2-7; length: 16; CDR3: CASSLAGTGGAYEQYF; DNA: TGTGCCAGCAGCTTAGCCGGGACAGGGGGCGCCTACGAGCAGTACTTC
D: .; size: .; V: TRBV19; J: TRBJ2-1; length: 15; CDR3: CASSTGEVGYNEQFF; DNA: TGTGCCAGTAGTACAGGGGAAGTCGGGTACAATGAGCAGTTCTTC